A single TCR beta chain is shown here with its context. This entry belongs to a study of blood T cell repertoires in COVID-19. Across the study: The origin of the acute and convalescent COVID-19 samples was the United States, Italy and Spain. Nucleic acid was either cDNA or gDNA, and it came from T cells, B-cell-depleted T cells, or PBMCs.

Authors' data handling: Reference gene primer amplification in the assay estimated nucleated cell counts. Assay used: immunoSEQ multiplex PCR; TCRdb lists only in-frame clones, some missing. V, J and clone size are taken as reported in that table, and D and trimming were inferred from the DNA itself. The data contain tens of thousands of clones, around 88% of them singletons. Material: peripheral blood. The source of this sequence is a man over 45 with active COVID-19.

In DNA form, the CDR3 reads TGTGCCAGCAGCGACCCAGGGGGAACTCAGCCCCAGCATTTT. Protein: CASSDPGGTQPQHF. J is TRBJ1-5 and V is TRBV6-5, with 7 bases that match TRBD1. Unmatched junction bases numbered 8, after V lost 6 bases and J lost 6 bases. CDR3 length equals 14 residues. Germline CDR1 reads MNHEY; CDR2 reads SVGAGI.